This T cell receptor (beta chain) was profiled in a study of blood T cell repertoires in COVID-19. Original handling: Nucleated cell counts were estimated from reference gene primer amplification. Assay: immunoSEQ multiplex PCR; the TCRdb copy retains only in-frame clones and omits some. The DNA was the basis for D and trimming; V, J and clone size are from that table. The sample has 140,000 to 150,000 clones, about 76% seen once. This CDR3 comprises 14 residues. Germline trimming cut 4 bases from V and 6 bases from J; bases unmatched to any gene: 5. Looked up from germline, CDR1 is MDHEN and CDR2 is SYDVKM.

The receptor's source is a human donor in a cohort sampled during active COVID-19. Sequenced: peripheral blood. V usage is TRBV28 and J usage is TRBJ1-1; TRBD1 aligns across 10 bases. CDR3 sequence reads: CASSSTGGSPEAFF. The CDR3 bases are TGTGCCAGCAGTTCGACAGGGGGCAGCCCTGAAGCTTTCTTT.